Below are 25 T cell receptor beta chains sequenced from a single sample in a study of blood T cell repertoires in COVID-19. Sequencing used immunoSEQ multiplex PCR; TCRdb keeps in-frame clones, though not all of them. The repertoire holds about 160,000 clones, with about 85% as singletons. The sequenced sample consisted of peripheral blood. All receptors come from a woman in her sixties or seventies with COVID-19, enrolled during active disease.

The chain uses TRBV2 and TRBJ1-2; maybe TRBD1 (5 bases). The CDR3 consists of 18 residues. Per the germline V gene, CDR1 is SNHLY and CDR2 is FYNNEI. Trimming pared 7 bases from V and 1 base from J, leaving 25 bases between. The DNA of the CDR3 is TGTGCCAGCATCACCAGGGAGGGCGTTCGGGCAATTAACTATGGCTACACCTTC. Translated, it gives CASITREGVRAINYGYTF.

CDR3 coding DNA: TGTGCCAGCACCACAGGCTCTTCCAGCAATCAGCCCCAGCATTTT. Translated, it gives CASTTGSSSNQPQHF. The chain carries TRBV6-5 and TRBJ1-5; perhaps TRBD1 as D (5 bases). The CDR3 has 15 residues. V was shortened by 7 bases and J by 1 base, with 14 bases between the two germline ends. CDR1 and CDR2 (germline): MNHEY, SVGAGI.

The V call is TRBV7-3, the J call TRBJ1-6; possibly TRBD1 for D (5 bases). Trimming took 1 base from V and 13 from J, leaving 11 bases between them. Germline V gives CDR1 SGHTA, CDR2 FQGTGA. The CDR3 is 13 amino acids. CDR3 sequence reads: CASSLNAGAPLHF. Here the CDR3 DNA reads TGTGCCAGCAGCTTAAACGCTGGGGCTCCCCTCCACTTT.

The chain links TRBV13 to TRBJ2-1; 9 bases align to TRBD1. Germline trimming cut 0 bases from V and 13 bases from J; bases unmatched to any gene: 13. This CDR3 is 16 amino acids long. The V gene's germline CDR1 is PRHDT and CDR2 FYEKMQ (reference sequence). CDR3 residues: CASSLGGQGISRRQFF. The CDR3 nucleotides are TGTGCCAGCAGCTTAGGAGGACAGGGGATTAGTAGGCGTCAGTTCTTC. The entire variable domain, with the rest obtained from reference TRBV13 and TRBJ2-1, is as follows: AAGVIQSPRHLIKEKRETATLKCYPIPRHDTVYWYQQGPGQDPQFLISFYEKMQSDKGSIPDRFSAQQFSDYHSELNMSSLELGDSALYFCASSLGGQGISRRQFFGPGTRLTVL.

The CDR3 DNA follows: TGTGCCAGCAGGTGGTCGGGGAGGGAGGAAAAACTGTTTTTT. This encodes CASRWSGREEKLFF. The J gene is TRBJ1-4, the V gene TRBV6-6; D uncertain. Trimming shortened V by 6 bases and J by 8 bases, and 16 bases separated the two germline ends. Germline V gives CDR1 MNHNY, CDR2 SVGAGI (reference sequence). This CDR3 spans 14 amino acids.

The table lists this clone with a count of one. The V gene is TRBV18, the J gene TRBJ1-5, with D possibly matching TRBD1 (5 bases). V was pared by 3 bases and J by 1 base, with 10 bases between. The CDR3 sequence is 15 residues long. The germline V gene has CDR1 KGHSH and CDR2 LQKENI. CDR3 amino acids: CASSPTQGSNQPQHF. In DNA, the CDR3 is TGTGCCAGCTCACCCACCCAGGGAAGCAATCAGCCCCAGCATTTT.

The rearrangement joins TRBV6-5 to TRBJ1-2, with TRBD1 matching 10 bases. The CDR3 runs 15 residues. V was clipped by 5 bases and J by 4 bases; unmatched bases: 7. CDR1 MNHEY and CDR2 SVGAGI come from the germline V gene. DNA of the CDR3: TGTGCCAGCAGTAGACAGACAGGGGGCGGCTATGGCTACACCTTC. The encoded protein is CASSRQTGGGYGYTF.

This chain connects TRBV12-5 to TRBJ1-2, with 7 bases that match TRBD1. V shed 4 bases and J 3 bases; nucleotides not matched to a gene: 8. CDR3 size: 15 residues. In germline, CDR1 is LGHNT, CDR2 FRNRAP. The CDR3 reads CASGSSVRGDYGYTF. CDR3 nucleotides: TGTGCTAGTGGTTCCAGCGTCAGGGGGGACTATGGCTACACCTTC.

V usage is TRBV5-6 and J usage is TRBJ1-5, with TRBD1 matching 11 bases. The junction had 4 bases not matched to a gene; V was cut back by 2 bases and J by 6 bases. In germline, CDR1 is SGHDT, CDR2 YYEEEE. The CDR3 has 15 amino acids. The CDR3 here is CASSLGTGGSQPQHF. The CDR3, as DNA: TGTGCCAGCAGCTTAGGGACAGGGGGGAGTCAGCCCCAGCATTTT.

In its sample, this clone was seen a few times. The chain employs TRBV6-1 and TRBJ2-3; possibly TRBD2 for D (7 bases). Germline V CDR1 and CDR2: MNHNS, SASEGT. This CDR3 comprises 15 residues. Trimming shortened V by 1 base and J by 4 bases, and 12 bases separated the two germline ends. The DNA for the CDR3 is TGTGCCAGCAGTGAAGGGGGGGGGCCTGCAGATACGCAGTATTTT. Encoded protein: CASSEGGGPADTQYF.

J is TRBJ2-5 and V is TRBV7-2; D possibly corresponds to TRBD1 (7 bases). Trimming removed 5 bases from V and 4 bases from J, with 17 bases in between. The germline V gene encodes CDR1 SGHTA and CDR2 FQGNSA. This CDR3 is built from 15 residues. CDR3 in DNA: TGTGCCAGCAGCCCAGGGGGAGGTAGGCGAGAGACCCAGTACTTC. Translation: CASSPGGGRRETQYF.

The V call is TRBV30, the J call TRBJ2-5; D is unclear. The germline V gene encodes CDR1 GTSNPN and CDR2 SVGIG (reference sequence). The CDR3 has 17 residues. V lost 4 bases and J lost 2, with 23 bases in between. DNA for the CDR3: TGTGCCTGGATTCCCTTGCGGCCCCTTGGCGAACAAGAGACCCAGTACTTC. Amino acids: CAWIPLRPLGEQETQYF.

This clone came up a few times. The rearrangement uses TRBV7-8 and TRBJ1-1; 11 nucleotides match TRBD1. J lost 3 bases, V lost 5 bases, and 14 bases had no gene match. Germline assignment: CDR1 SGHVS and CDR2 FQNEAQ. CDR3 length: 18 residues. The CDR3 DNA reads TGTGCCAGCAGCCTACGACGATTTGGACAGGGGGCGGACACTGAAGCTTTCTTT. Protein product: CASSLRRFGQGADTEAFF.

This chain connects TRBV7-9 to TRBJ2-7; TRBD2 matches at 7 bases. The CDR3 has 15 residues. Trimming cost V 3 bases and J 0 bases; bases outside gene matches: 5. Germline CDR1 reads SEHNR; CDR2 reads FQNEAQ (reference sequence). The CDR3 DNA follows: TGTGCCAGCAGCTTTTCTAGCGGCAGCTCCTACGAGCAGTACGTC. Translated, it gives CASSFSSGSSYEQYV.

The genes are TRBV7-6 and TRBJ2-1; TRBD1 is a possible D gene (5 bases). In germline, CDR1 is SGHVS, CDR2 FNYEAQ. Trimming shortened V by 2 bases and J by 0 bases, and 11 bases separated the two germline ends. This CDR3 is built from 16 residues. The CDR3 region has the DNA TGTGCCAGCAGCTTAAGGGGCGGTAGCTCCTACAATGAGCAGTTCTTC. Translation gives CASSLRGGSSYNEQFF. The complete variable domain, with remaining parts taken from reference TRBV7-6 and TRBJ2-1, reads GAGVSQSPRYKVTKRGQDVALRCDPISGHVSLYWYRQALGQGPEFLTYFNYEAQQDKSGLPNDRFSAERPEGSISTLTIQRTEQRDSAMYRCASSLRGGSSYNEQFFGPGTRLTVL.

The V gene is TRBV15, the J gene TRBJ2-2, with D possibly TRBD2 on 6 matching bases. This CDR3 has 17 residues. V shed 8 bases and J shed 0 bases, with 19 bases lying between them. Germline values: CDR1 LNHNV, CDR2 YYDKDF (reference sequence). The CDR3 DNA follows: TGTGCCACCCCGCCCGGGCGGGGCCCTTCGAACACCGGGGAGCTGTTTTTT. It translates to CATPPGRGPSNTGELFF.

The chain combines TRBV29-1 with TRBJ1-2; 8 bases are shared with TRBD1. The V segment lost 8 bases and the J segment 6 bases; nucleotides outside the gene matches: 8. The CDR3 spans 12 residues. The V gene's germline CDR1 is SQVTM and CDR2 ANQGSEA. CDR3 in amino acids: CSSTQGADGYTF. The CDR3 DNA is TGCAGCTCCACTCAGGGGGCGGATGGCTACACCTTC.

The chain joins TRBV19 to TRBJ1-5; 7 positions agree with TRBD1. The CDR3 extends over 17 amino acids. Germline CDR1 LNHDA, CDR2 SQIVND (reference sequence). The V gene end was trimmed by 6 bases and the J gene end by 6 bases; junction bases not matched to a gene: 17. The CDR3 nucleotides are TGTGCCAGTAGCCCCTCTCGGGACAGAGAAAGGTTTCAGCCCCAGCATTTT. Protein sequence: CASSPSRDRERFQPQHF.

The CDR3 nucleotides are TGTGCCAGTAGTATAGACGGGACAGGGGTCCGAATCTATGGCTACACCTTC. Its translation is CASSIDGTGVRIYGYTF. This rearrangement joins TRBV19 to TRBJ1-2; 10 positions agree with TRBD1. This CDR3 has 17 residues. Germline CDR1 reads LNHDA; CDR2 reads SQIVND (reference sequence). V trimming: 0 bases; J trimming: 4 bases; junction bases outside the gene matches: 8.

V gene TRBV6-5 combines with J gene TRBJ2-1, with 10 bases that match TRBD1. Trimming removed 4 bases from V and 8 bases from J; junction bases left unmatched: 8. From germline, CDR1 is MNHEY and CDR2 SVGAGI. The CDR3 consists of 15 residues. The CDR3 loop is CASSSRDRGLDEQFF. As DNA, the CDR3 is TGTGCCAGCAGTTCCCGGGACAGGGGCCTCGATGAGCAGTTCTTC.

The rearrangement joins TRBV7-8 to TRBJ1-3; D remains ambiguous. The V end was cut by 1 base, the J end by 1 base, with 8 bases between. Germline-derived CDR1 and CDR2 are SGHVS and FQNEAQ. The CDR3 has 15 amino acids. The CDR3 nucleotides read TGTGCCAGCAGCTTAGGTTTGAGTTCTGGAAACACCATATATTTT. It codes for CASSLGLSSGNTIYF.

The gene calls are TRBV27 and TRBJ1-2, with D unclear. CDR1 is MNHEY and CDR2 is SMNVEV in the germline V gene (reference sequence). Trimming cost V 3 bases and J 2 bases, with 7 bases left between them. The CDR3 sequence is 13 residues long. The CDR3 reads CASSFQVNYGYTF. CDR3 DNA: TGTGCCAGCAGTTTCCAGGTGAACTATGGCTACACCTTC.

The CDR3 DNA reads as TGTGCCAGCAGCTTAGTGGCGGGCCCTGGAAACACCATATATTTT. This encodes CASSLVAGPGNTIYF. The chain joins TRBV7-3 to TRBJ1-3, with D hard to call. Per the germline V gene, CDR1 is SGHTA and CDR2 is FQGTGA. V was clipped by 2 bases and J by 2 bases, with 10 bases between them. CDR3 length: 15 amino acids.

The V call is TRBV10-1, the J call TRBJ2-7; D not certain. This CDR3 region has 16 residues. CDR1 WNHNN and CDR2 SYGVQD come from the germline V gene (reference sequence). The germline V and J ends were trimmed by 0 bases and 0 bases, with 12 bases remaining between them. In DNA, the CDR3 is TGCGCCAGCAGTGAGTCGACTCGGCTAACCTCCTACGAGCAGTACTTC. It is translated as CASSESTRLTSYEQYF.

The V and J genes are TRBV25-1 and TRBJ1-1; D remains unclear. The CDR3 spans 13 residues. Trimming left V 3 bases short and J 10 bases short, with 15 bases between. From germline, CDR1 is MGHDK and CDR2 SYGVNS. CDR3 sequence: CASSENTAEGAFF. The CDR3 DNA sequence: TGTGCCAGCAGTGAGAATACCGCCGAGGGAGCTTTCTTT.